The following is a T cell receptor (beta chain) sequence with its context. Its matching antigen is unknown. The sample is drawn from a study of T cell responses to AZD1222 COVID-19 vaccine. Findings and caveats of the study: Clonal diversity may have been underestimated, and the donors were mostly white British, with more females than males.

Germline V CDR1 and CDR2: KGHSH, LQKENI. The ends were cut back, 1 base at V and 1 base at J, with 4 bases in the middle. The CDR3 length is 13 residues. Profiled with immunoSEQ multiplex PCR; TCRdb holds only in-frame clones, not every one. The sample records 100,000 to 150,000 clones, around nine tenths being singletons. The sample here was peripheral blood, taken on day 0 of AZD1222 vaccination. This TCR came from an adult in good health. The chain joins TRBV18 to TRBJ1-1; D call uncertain. The DNA of the CDR3 is TGTGCCAGCTCACCACTAGGGAACACTGAAGCTTTCTTT. Translating gives CASSPLGNTEAFF.